This is a list of T cell receptor beta chains from one sample in a study of blood T cell repertoires in COVID-19. Repertoires were generated with immunoSEQ multiplex PCR, while TCRdb's copy carries only in-frame clones and drops some. This table has 50,000 to 65,000 clones, around 90% appearing once. The specimen sequenced was peripheral blood. The receptors were gathered from a man between 70 and 80 years old with acute or convalescent COVID-19. Each CDR3 is given with its conserved first and last residue. The D gene is left open where the match is weak. Size tells how often a clone was seen (once, few, many) or the class of an expanded clone, and some rows leave it out.

d_call	clone_size	v_call	j_call	cdr3_aa	cdr3_nt
.	many	TRBV5-1	TRBJ1-5	CASSLEGGQNQPQHF	TGCGCCAGCAGCTTGGAAGGTGGGCAGAATCAGCCCCAGCATTTT
.	.	TRBV29-1	TRBJ2-1	CSVEDEVWPYNEQFF	TGCAGCGTTGAAGACGAGGTATGGCCCTACAATGAGCAGTTCTTC
.	once	TRBV5-4	TRBJ1-5	CASSLGGGSNQPQHF	TGTGCCAGCAGCTTGGGGGGAGGTAGCAATCAGCCCCAGCATTTT
.	.	TRBV7-9	TRBJ1-2	CASSLKTELGTF	TGTGCCAGCAGCTTGAAAACAGAACTCGGCACCTTC
.	.	TRBV18	TRBJ1-1	CASSPPYRAAEAFF	TGTGCCAGCTCACCACCGTACAGGGCGGCTGAAGCTTTCTTT
TRBD1	.	TRBV2	TRBJ2-1	CASRGQGIGGRQFF	TGTGCCAGCAGAGGACAGGGAATTGGAGGTAGGCAGTTCTTC
.	.	TRBV5-1	TRBJ2-5	CASSLNNLQETQYF	TGCGCCAGCAGCTTGAACAATCTTCAAGAGACCCAGTACTTC
.	.	TRBV27	TRBJ2-7	CASGRGSGLSYEQYF	TGTGCCAGCGGTAGGGGTAGCGGACTCTCCTACGAGCAGTACTTC
.	.	TRBV28	TRBJ2-5	CASSFSPGVWETQYF	TGTGCCAGCAGTTTTTCCCCGGGGGTGTGGGAGACCCAGTACTTC
TRBD2	.	TRBV5-1	TRBJ2-1	CASSFGTREYNEQFF	TGCGCCAGCAGCTTCGGGACTAGAGAATACAATGAGCAGTTCTTC
TRBD1	.	TRBV19	TRBJ1-2	CASSIPPQGAYGYTF	TGTGCCAGTAGTATACCGCCCCAGGGGGCGTATGGCTACACCTTC
.	.	TRBV6-5	TRBJ1-1	CASSYSRGTTNTEAFF	TGTGCCAGCAGTTACTCACGGGGGACGACGAACACTGAAGCTTTCTTT
TRBD1	.	TRBV5-6	TRBJ1-1	CASSLGTAEIEAFF	TGTGCCAGCAGCCTGGGGACAGCCGAGATTGAAGCTTTCTTT
TRBD2	few	TRBV9	TRBJ2-5	CASSVGLAGGPETQYF	TGTGCCAGCAGCGTAGGACTAGCGGGGGGGCCAGAGACCCAGTACTTC
TRBD2	.	TRBV19	TRBJ2-5	CASSIGTSGGPGETQYF	TGTGCCAGTAGTATCGGTACTAGCGGGGGCCCAGGGGAGACCCAGTACTTC
.	once	TRBV18	TRBJ1-5	CASSVELNQPQHF	TGTGCCAGCTCAGTCGAGTTAAATCAGCCCCAGCATTTT
.	.	TRBV19	TRBJ1-3	CASRHSSGNTIYF	TGTGCCAGTAGGCACAGCTCTGGAAACACCATATATTTT
.	.	TRBV7-3	TRBJ2-2	CASGGGVLTGELFF	TGTGCCAGCGGTGGCGGGGTTCTCACCGGGGAGCTGTTTTTT
TRBD2	.	TRBV9	TRBJ2-3	CASKAGGAGGTQYF	TGTGCCAGCAAGGCGGGTGGGGCGGGAGGTACGCAGTATTTT
TRBD1	.	TRBV9	TRBJ2-7	CASSVVGGSNDEQYF	TGTGCCAGCAGCGTAGTAGGGGGCTCGAATGACGAGCAGTACTTC
.	.	TRBV28	TRBJ2-1	CASLRYNEQFF	TGTGCCAGTCTCCGGTACAATGAGCAGTTCTTC
.	once	TRBV24-1	TRBJ1-2	CATSDPARGYTF	TGTGCCACCAGTGATCCCGCGAGAGGCTACACCTTC
.	.	TRBV7-6	TRBJ1-2	CASSPGGDGYTF	TGTGCCAGCAGCCCGGGGGGGGATGGCTACACCTTC
TRBD2	.	TRBV27	TRBJ2-2	CASESWGGTGELFF	TGTGCCAGCGAGTCGTGGGGGGGCACCGGGGAGCTGTTTTTT
.	.	TRBV30	TRBJ2-5	CAWKQEGETQYF	TGTGCCTGGAAACAGGAGGGAGAGACCCAGTACTTC
.	.	TRBV30	TRBJ2-7	CATSPGVVGYEQYF	TGTGCAACATCACCAGGGGTCGTGGGCTACGAGCAGTACTTC
TRBD2	.	TRBV29-1	TRBJ2-5	CSGGLAGANQYF	TGCAGCGGTGGACTAGCGGGCGCTAACCAGTACTTC
TRBD2	once	TRBV6-4	TRBJ2-1	CASSDTSGGVNEQFF	TGTGCCAGCAGTGATACTAGCGGGGGGGTAAATGAGCAGTTCTTC
.	.	TRBV2	TRBJ2-1	CASSTYNEQFF	TGTGCCAGCAGCACCTACAATGAGCAGTTCTTC
.	.	TRBV28	TRBJ1-5	CASYRQYNQPQHF	TGTGCCAGTTATCGACAGTACAATCAGCCCCAGCATTTT
.	.	TRBV5-1	TRBJ2-6	CASSLQGSGANVLTF	TGCGCCAGCAGCTTACAGGGCTCTGGGGCCAACGTCCTGACTTTC
.	.	TRBV25-1	TRBJ2-1	CASSGVTQSSYNEQFF	TGTGCCAGCAGTGGGGTTACACAGAGCTCCTACAATGAGCAGTTCTTC
.	once	TRBV10-3	TRBJ2-7	CAISASGGNYEQYF	TGTGCCATCAGTGCCTCTGGGGGGAACTACGAGCAGTACTTC
.	once	TRBV5-1	TRBJ1-2	CASSLVTGNYGYTF	TGCGCCAGCAGCTTGGTGACAGGCAACTATGGCTACACCTTC
TRBD1	.	TRBV18	TRBJ2-1	CASSGQGNNEQFF	TGTGCCAGCTCTGGACAGGGTAACAATGAGCAGTTCTTC
TRBD2	.	TRBV3-1/TRBV3-2	TRBJ2-3	CASSQERTALAGVADTQYF	TGTGCCAGCAGCCAAGAACGAACCGCACTAGCGGGTGTCGCAGATACGCAGTATTTT
TRBD2	.	TRBV7-9	TRBJ2-5	CASSSIAGGQETQYF	TGTGCCAGCAGCTCTATAGCGGGGGGACAAGAGACCCAGTACTTC
TRBD1	.	TRBV3-1/TRBV3-2	TRBJ1-4	CASSKTGGNGEKLFF	TGTGCCAGCAGCAAGACAGGGGGCAACGGTGAAAAACTGTTTTTT
.	.	TRBV3-1/TRBV3-2	TRBJ1-2	CASSQDQGRGNSGYTF	TGTGCCAGCAGCCAAGATCAGGGCAGGGGAAACTCTGGCTACACCTTC
.	.	TRBV11-2	TRBJ2-6	CASSSLRIDYSGANVLTF	TGTGCCAGCAGCTCCCTGAGAATCGATTACTCTGGGGCCAACGTCCTGACTTTC
TRBD1	.	TRBV6-5	TRBJ1-2	CASSRQGLLYGYTF	TGTGCCAGCAGTCGACAGGGGCTACTCTATGGCTACACCTTC